This TCR beta chain was captured in a study of cytomegalovirus exposure and HLA in healthy donors. As for the study in general: From about 180 million T cells, an earlier analysis saw approximately 110 million unique TCR beta sequences. Findings and caveats of the study: Sequencing likely caused a cluster of highly shared sequence variants.

In the case of this clone: The antigen remains unidentified.

The primer mix had 60 Vbeta and 13 Jbeta primers. As processed by the authors: Around 11 million shared chains were among the about 80 million unique TCR beta chains that a later analysis counted. The method was immunoSEQ multiplex PCR; TCRdb's version includes in-frame clones alone and lacks a portion of them. The V and J calls and clone size were taken over from that table, and D and trimming were inferred from the DNA. The ten top clones account for 0.96%, within a sample of 130,000 to 150,000 clones. The TCR was taken from a male donor in good health and CMV-seronegative. The specimen sequenced was PBMCs.

The CDR3 loop reads CAISESWQGGNSPLHF. CDR3 nucleotide sequence: TGTGCCATCAGTGAGTCTTGGCAGGGTGGGAATTCACCCCTCCACTTT. The V and J genes are TRBV10-3 and TRBJ1-6, with D possibly TRBD1 on 5 matching bases. V was pared by 0 bases and J by 7 bases, with 13 bases between. The germline V gene has CDR1 ENHRY and CDR2 SYGVKD. The CDR3 spans 16 residues.